This T cell receptor (beta chain) was documented in a study of T-cell memory formation after mild COVID-19. Study-level information: There were largely donor-specific TCR clusters.

This clonotype was detected only a few times. Its antigen is undetermined. The CDR3 covers 16 residues. The germline gives CDR1 MNHNY, CDR2 SVGAGI (reference sequence). The trim removed 0 bases at V and 4 bases at J, leaving 8 bases unmatched. Overall study findings and caveats: Contracting clones, day 15 to 85, had balanced CD4/CD8, and later expanders favored CD4+. There were some responding clones in pre-infection memory, which suggested that cross-reactive memory had joined.

5'RACE with constant-segment primers built TCRalpha and TCRbeta cDNA libraries with UMIs. Using its own MiXCR run on the 5' RACE reads, TCRdb lists one record per CDR3 protein. The profile covers a few hundred thousand distinct CDR3 sequences, with approximately 18% appearing a single time and 20% to 25% taken by the ten largest. The genes are TRBV6-6 and TRBJ1-2; 7 nucleotides match TRBD1. This sequence was found in a man younger than 35 who had mild COVID-19 (a few samples of this study predate the infection). Cell type and time point are not known. The sample consisted of PBMCs or a T cell subset sorted from them (not recorded which). CDR3 sequence (DNA): TGTGCCAGCAGTTACTCACTACAGGGGCCGGGCTATGGCTACACCTTC. Translated: CASSYSLQGPGYGYTF.